Ten or more counts support the clone carrying this T cell receptor (beta chain). With a J-beta primer mix and a sample-barcoded 5' primer, a second PCR ran about 6 to 11 cycles. One entry per CDR3 protein, called by TCRdb with MiXCR from the 5' RACE reads. The profile shows some 790,000 distinct CDR3 sequences, 25% to 35% of them singletons. The CDR3 has 15 amino acids. Germline trimming cut 2 bases from V and 4 bases from J; bases unmatched to any gene: 8. Germline loops: CDR1 DFQATT, CDR2 SNEGSKA (reference sequence). The data were taken from a study of blood T cells in healthy people across ages. Sequencing was performed on blood. The chain recombines TRBV20-1 with TRBJ2-1, with 7 bases lining up with TRBD1. The receptor's source is an elderly woman in good health. CDR3 nucleotide sequence: TGCAGTGCTAGATCCCGGGACAGATTTTACAATGAGCAGTTCTTC. Protein: CSARSRDRFYNEQFF.